What follows describes a single T cell receptor (beta chain). This clonotype was counted ten times or more. What this receptor recognizes is not known. There are no base qualities to consult, and no much larger clone falls within one base. These data come from a study of identical twins (dated by TCRdb to 2015 to 2016). Study-level background: TCR alpha and beta repertoires from monozygotic twins, unrelated adults of various ages and cord blood were deep-sequenced to test whether fetal clonotypes persist. Replicate twin experiments were performed at different times using different library preparation protocols to rule out contamination. The paper as a whole reports these results and caveats: Fewer insertions were carried by abundant cord blood beta clonotypes; a weaker similar trend was observed in young adult naive repertoires, while no such trend was observed in memory repertoires. Invariant T cells such as MAIT and iNKT could partly confound zero-insertion analyses, though diverse VJ usage argued against this for most clonotypes. Because the same donors could not be followed over many years, the conclusions depended on cross-sectional statistical analysis. The excess sharing between twins in beta out-of-frame sequences was weaker because fewer shared sequences reduced the signal-to-noise ratio. Compared with coincidental sharing between unrelated individuals, out-of-frame TCR alpha sequences shared between twins had an excess of sequences with low generation probability. Out-of-frame TCR alpha sharing in monozygotic twins was systematically underestimated by recombination models, whereas sharing between unrelated individuals was in agreement with the recombination models.

The CDR3 covers 14 residues, taking in both the cysteine and the phenylalanine. The sequence is cut down to CDR3 DNA, 42 bases in frame from base 1. The germline V gene (reference sequence) specifies DFQATT as CDR1 and SNEGSKA as CDR2. V is trimmed back by 5 bases and J by 4 bases, and the junction contains 6 bases that no gene match accounts for. Library method: 5' RACE. This sample was sequenced with an Illumina HiSeq 2000. Template switching added a universal primer binding site, and the final cDNA carried a unique molecular identifier that allowed TCR cDNA molecules to be counted accurately. Specific primers in the conserved constant-segment region were used to synthesize first-strand cDNA for TCR alpha and beta chains. To control for contamination, every cDNA library was double barcoded, receiving both a SMART-Mk sample barcode and Illumina barcodes. TruSeq adapter sequences, together with Illumina sample barcodes, were added in two successive PCR steps. The TCR alpha and beta cDNA libraries were sequenced on the Illumina HiSeq platform using custom primers. The original pipeline was this. MiGEC was used to process raw reads and extract unique molecular identifiers, and MiXCR was used to find CDR3 positions. For each individual, recombination models were inferred using an EM algorithm with the repgenHMM and IGoR tools. The tcR package in R was used for shared clonotype analysis, with sharing normalized by the product of cloneset sizes. Out-of-frame nonproductive sequences were analyzed to study raw recombination free of thymic and clonal selection effects. TCRdb ran its own pipeline on the public reads, namely fastp trimming at Q25 and MiXCR clone calling, and kept in-frame beta chains. Duplicate CDR3 protein sequences are folded into a single record with the most common DNA and genes. TCRdb's processing, not the study's, gives the V and J calls here. The sample contains around 570,000 distinct CDR3 sequences, approximately 10% of them found a single time. Around 3.2% of the sample lies in the top ten.

Every donor was a healthy Caucasian. The twin cohort consisted of three pairs of female monozygotic twins, all aged about 18 to 30 years. RNA for TCR libraries was isolated from peripheral blood mononuclear cells. These data were also filed under a second study, of yellow fever vaccine responses in identical twins. The second study's paper adds: The authors reported that the T cell response to vaccination in identical twins appeared partly convergent and partly personalized. The study precisely tracked vaccine-responding T cell clones in identical twins.

The sequence was collected from a woman between 18 and 29 years old in good health. Specimen: PBMCs. In this chain, TRBV20-1 is recombined with TRBJ2-1, with 9 central nucleotides matching TRBD1. The nucleotide sequence reads as follows: TGCAGTGCTGGGGCGGGACAGGGTTACAATGAGCAGTTCTTC. It translates as CSAGAGQGYNEQFF.